Below are 17 T cell receptor beta chains sequenced from a single sample in a study of molecular identifiers for immune sequencing clone quantification. TCRdb reanalysed the PCR reads using MiXCR and keeps one entry per CDR3 protein. The data hold about 640,000 distinct CDR3 sequences, with 15% to 20% observed a single time. Sequencing was performed on naive CD8+ T cells from blood, with Jurkat cell RNA spiked in. Subset reported: FACS-sorted CD8+CD4-CCR7+CD45RA+ naive T cells. All receptors derive from a human donor in good health. Some libraries in this study had Jurkat cell RNA spiked in.

As regards this clonotype: A read error may account for a junction end that differs from germline. V is TRBV2 and J is TRBJ2-4, with a weak D call TRBD1 (5 bases). The CDR3 loop spans 18 amino acids. Looked up from germline, CDR1 is SNHLY and CDR2 is FYNNEI. CDR3 sequence reads: CASSEGSLTDIAKTIQYF. Here the CDR3 DNA reads TGTGCCAGCAGTGAAGGGTCCCTGACAGACATAGCCAAAACCATTCAGTATTTC.

This chain connects TRBV7-9 to TRBJ1-1, with D unclear. Germline V gene lookup returns CDR1 SEHNR and CDR2 FQNEAQ (reference sequence). The CDR3 is 14 amino acids. V was cut by 2 bases and J by 2 bases, with 9 bases left in between. Here the CDR3 DNA reads TGTGCCAGCAGCTTAACAGCTGGAAACACTGAAGCTTTCTTT. Translated, it gives CASSLTAGNTEAFF.

In nucleotides, the CDR3 is TGTGCCAGCAGTCTATCCGGGGACGGATTTATGAACACTGAAGCTTTCTTT. It translates to CASSLSGDGFMNTEAFF. The gene calls are TRBV28 and TRBJ1-1, with D possibly TRBD1 on 5 matching bases. Trimming cost V 5 bases and J 0 bases, with 19 bases left between them. The CDR3 loop spans 17 amino acids. The germline V gene encodes CDR1 MDHEN and CDR2 SYDVKM. Drawing the rest from reference TRBV28 and TRBJ1-1, the complete variable domain is DVKVTQSSRYLVKRTGEKVFLECVQDMDHENMFWYRQDPGLGLRLIYFSYDVKMKEKGDIPEGYSVSREKKERFSLILESASTNQTSMYLCASSLSGDGFMNTEAFFGQGTRLTVV.

There are a few counts of this clonotype. V usage is TRBV6-5 and J usage is TRBJ1-1; 7 bases are a match to TRBD1. Looked up from germline, CDR1 is MNHEY and CDR2 is SVGAGI. This CDR3 spans 17 amino acids. V dropped 0 bases and J dropped 0; count of bases not matched to a gene: 7. CDR3 nucleotides: TGTGCCAGCAGTTACTCGTCGCTGGACAGGCTGAACACTGAAGCTTTCTTT. This encodes CASSYSSLDRLNTEAFF.

About this clonotype: It may be a read error: a sequence one base away is much more abundant. V gene TRBV7-9 combines with J gene TRBJ2-7; D gene unclear. CDR1 is SEHNR, CDR2 FQNEAQ, per germline (reference sequence). The CDR3 is made up of 13 amino acids. With 6 bases removed from V and 2 bases from J, the gap between germline ends came to 11 bases. CDR3 sequence: CASSGPNPYEQYF. In DNA, the CDR3 is TGTGCCAGCAGTGGACCCAACCCCTACGAGCAGTACTTC.

With regard to this clonotype: Given a much more abundant clone one base away, this may be a read error. This chain connects TRBV27 to TRBJ2-4, with D hard to call. V was shortened by 2 bases and J by 8 bases, with 10 bases between the two germline ends. Germline assignment: CDR1 MNHEY and CDR2 SMNVEV (reference sequence). CDR3 size: 13 residues. DNA of the CDR3: TGTGCCAGCAGTTTAAGGCAGCAATACATTCAGTACTTC. It specifies CASSLRQQYIQYF.

This clonotype has a count of ten or more. The rearrangement links TRBV19 to TRBJ2-5; 7 positions agree with TRBD1. The CDR3 has 17 residues. J gave up 1 base and V 2 bases, and 10 bases lay outside the gene matches. Germline CDR1 reads LNHDA; CDR2 reads SQIVND (reference sequence). The DNA of the CDR3 is TGTGCCAGTAGTATAACTACAGGGGATTATACCCAAGAGACCCAGTACTTC. The encoded protein is CASSITTGDYTQETQYF.

This clonotype was found many times. This chain links TRBV23-1 with TRBJ1-5, with a possible D match to TRBD1 (6 bases). TRBV23-1 is an open reading frame whose function is uncertain. The CDR3 sequence is 16 residues long. V lost 4 bases, J lost 2 bases, and 15 bases lay in between. The CDR3 DNA follows: TGCGCCAGCAGTCTCATGACAGGTTCTGGCAATCAGCCCCAGCATTTT. It yields the protein CASSLMTGSGNQPQHF.

The V call is TRBV7-9, the J call TRBJ2-1; D may correspond to TRBD1 or TRBD2 (5 bases each). The CDR3 is 13 residues long. The germline CDR1 and CDR2 sequences are SEHNR and FQNEAQ (reference sequence). V lost 9 bases and J 7 bases, leaving 16 bases between the germline ends. CDR3: CASWGASRNEQFF. The CDR3 DNA reads TGTGCCAGTTGGGGCGCTAGCCGAAATGAGCAGTTCTTC.

V gene TRBV27 combines with J gene TRBJ2-2, with 9 positions matching TRBD2. Trimming removed 5 bases from V and 5 bases from J; junction bases left unmatched: 9. The V gene's germline CDR1 is MNHEY and CDR2 SMNVEV (reference sequence). This CDR3 has 16 residues. For the CDR3, the DNA is TGTGCCAGCAGTCCAGAGGCTCTAGCGGGAACCGGGGAGCTGTTTTTT. This translates into CASSPEALAGTGELFF.

This clonotype was observed at least ten times. The V gene is TRBV7-9, the J gene TRBJ2-3; a weak D match, TRBD1 (6 bases). There are 16 residues in the CDR3. The germline V and J ends were trimmed by 2 bases and 1 base, with 13 bases remaining between them. Germline V gene lookup returns CDR1 SEHNR and CDR2 FQNEAQ (reference sequence). The CDR3 DNA sequence: TGTGCCAGCAGCTTATGGTCGGACAGTCGCACAGATACGCAGTATTTT. It encodes CASSLWSDSRTDTQYF. Full variable domain (missing parts from reference TRBV7-9 and TRBJ2-3): DTGVSQNPRHKITKRGQNVTFRCDPISEHNRLYWYRQTLGQGPEFLTYFQNEAQLEKSRLLSDRFSAERPKGSFSTLEIQRTEQGDSAMYLCASSLWSDSRTDTQYFGPGTRLTVL.

The sample holds many counts of this clonotype. The chain is built from TRBV2 and TRBJ1-4; D call uncertain. Looked up from germline, CDR1 is SNHLY and CDR2 is FYNNEI. The CDR3 contains 12 residues. V was trimmed by 1 base and J by 8 bases, leaving 5 bases between them. The CDR3 nucleotides are TGTGCCAGCAGTGAAGTTTGGGAAAAACTGTTTTTT. This encodes CASSEVWEKLFF.

This clonotype was seen many times. This chain uses TRBV5-1 with TRBJ1-1, with D possibly matching TRBD1 (5 bases). CDR3 length: 15 residues. Per germline, CDR1 SGHRS and CDR2 YFSETQ. The V gene lost 6 bases and the J gene lost 1 base, with 16 bases spanning the gap. The CDR3 reads CASTSYGATNTEAFF. The DNA for the CDR3 is TGCGCCAGCACCTCATACGGGGCCACGAACACTGAAGCTTTCTTT. The full variable domain, in which reference TRBV5-1 and TRBJ1-1 provide the parts outside the CDR3, is KAGVTQTPRYLIKTRGQQVTLSCSPISGHRSVSWYQQTPGQGLQFLFEYFSETQRNKGNFPGRFSGRQFSNSRSEMNVSTLELGDSALYLCASTSYGATNTEAFFGQGTRLTVV.

With regard to this clonotype: A much larger clone lies a single base off, so this may be a read error. This rearrangement joins TRBV6-5 to TRBJ2-2, with TRBD2 matching over 7 bases. CDR1 is MNHEY, CDR2 SVGAGI, per germline. This CDR3 comprises 16 residues. CDR3 loop: CASNDWAGDNTGGLFF. Here the CDR3 DNA reads TGTGCCAGCAATGACTGGGCGGGGGATAACACCGGGGGGCTGTTTTTT.

At least ten counts were recorded for this clonotype. The rearrangement uses TRBV7-9 and TRBJ2-7, with D maybe TRBD1 (7 bases). Per germline, CDR1 SEHNR and CDR2 FQNEAQ (reference sequence). There are 14 residues in the CDR3. Trimming left V 6 bases short and J 1 base short, with 13 bases between. CDR3 in DNA: TGTGCCAGCAGTTCAGGGGGAGGATCCTACGAGCAGTACTTC. This encodes CASSSGGGSYEQYF.

This clonotype was picked up many times. This chain joins TRBV4-2 and TRBJ2-1; weak D call: TRBD1 (6 bases). The CDR3 spans 12 residues. Germline assignment: CDR1 LGHNA and CDR2 YNFKEQ. The ends were cut back, 3 bases at V and 7 bases at J, with 7 bases in the middle. In nucleotides, the CDR3 is TGTGCCAGCAGCCAGGGGGCGAATGAGCAGTTCTTC. It is translated as CASSQGANEQFF.

Many counts were recorded for this clonotype. The gene calls are TRBV9 and TRBJ2-7; weak D call: TRBD2 (5 bases). From germline, CDR1 is SGDLS and CDR2 YYNGEE. The CDR3 runs 14 residues. V gave up 0 bases and J gave up 5 bases, with 12 bases separating them. CDR3 DNA: TGTGCCAGCAGCGTAGAGGGCGGGCCGGACGAGCAGTACTTC. This encodes CASSVEGGPDEQYF.